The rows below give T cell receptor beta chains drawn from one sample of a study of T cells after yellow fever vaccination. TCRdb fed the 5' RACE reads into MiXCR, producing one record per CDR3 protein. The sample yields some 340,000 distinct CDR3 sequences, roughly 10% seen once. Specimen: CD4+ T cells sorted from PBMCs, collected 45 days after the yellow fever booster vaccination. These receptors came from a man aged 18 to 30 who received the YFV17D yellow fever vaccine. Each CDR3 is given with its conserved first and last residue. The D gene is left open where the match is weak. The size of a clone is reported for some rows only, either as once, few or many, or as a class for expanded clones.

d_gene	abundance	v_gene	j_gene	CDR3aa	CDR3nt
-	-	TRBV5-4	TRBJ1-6	CASSLWPGGTYNSPLHF	TGTGCCAGCAGCTTATGGCCAGGAGGAACCTATAATTCACCCCTCCACTTT
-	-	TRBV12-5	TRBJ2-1	CASGEEAPNF	TGTGCTAGTGGGGAGGAGGCACCGAACTTC
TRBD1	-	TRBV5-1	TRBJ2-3	CASRGQGWDTQYF	TGCGCCAGCCGAGGACAGGGTTGGGATACGCAGTATTTT
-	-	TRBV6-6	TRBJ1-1	CASSYLPTVTEAFF	TGTGCCAGCAGTTACTTACCTACAGTCACCGAAGCTTTCTTT
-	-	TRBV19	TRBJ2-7	CASSIQQGSLYEQYF	TGTGCCAGTAGTATTCAACAGGGATCCCTCTACGAGCAGTACTTC
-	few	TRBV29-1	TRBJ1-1	CSVVWLDRSAEAFF	TGCAGCGTTGTTTGGTTAGACAGGTCGGCTGAAGCTTTCTTT
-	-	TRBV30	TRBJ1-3	CAWSGSLGNTIYF	TGTGCCTGGAGTGGTTCGTTGGGAAACACCATATATTTT
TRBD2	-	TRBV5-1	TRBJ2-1	CASSWVGLADNNEQFF	TGCGCCAGCAGCTGGGTAGGACTAGCGGATAACAATGAGCAGTTCTTC
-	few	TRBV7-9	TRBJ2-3	CASSDRAPSTDTQYF	TGTGCCAGCAGCGACCGCGCGCCTAGCACAGATACGCAGTATTTT
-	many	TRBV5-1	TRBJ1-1	CASRLEGNTEAFF	TGCGCCAGCAGGCTTGAGGGGAACACTGAAGCTTTCTTT
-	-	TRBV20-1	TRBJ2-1	CSARDLSGAAYNEQFF	TGCAGTGCTAGAGATCTGTCAGGGGCAGCCTACAATGAGCAGTTCTTC
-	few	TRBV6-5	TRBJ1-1	CASSYSHSLNTEAFF	TGTGCCAGCAGTTACAGTCACAGTTTGAACACTGAAGCTTTCTTT
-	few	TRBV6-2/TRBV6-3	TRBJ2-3	CASSYSNLGPGRDTQYF	TGTGCCAGCAGTTACTCGAATTTAGGTCCAGGGAGAGATACGCAGTATTTT
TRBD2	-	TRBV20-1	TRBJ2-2	CSARVWGGNTGELFF	TGCAGTGCTAGAGTTTGGGGGGGGAACACCGGGGAGCTGTTTTTT
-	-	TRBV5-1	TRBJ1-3	CASSLGEVSGNTIYF	TGCGCCAGCAGCTTAGGGGAAGTCTCTGGAAACACCATATATTTT
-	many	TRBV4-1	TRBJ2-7	CASSQADRREQYF	TGCGCCAGCAGCCAAGCGGACCGAAGAGAGCAGTACTTC
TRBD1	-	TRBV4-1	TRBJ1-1	CASSQTGSMNTEAFF	TGCGCCAGCAGCCAGACAGGGAGCATGAACACTGAAGCTTTCTTT
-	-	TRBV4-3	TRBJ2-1	CASSHSGTLSYNEQFF	TGCGCCAGCAGCCACTCCGGGACTCTCTCCTACAATGAGCAGTTCTTC
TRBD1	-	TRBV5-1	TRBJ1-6	CASSLDTGDSPLHF	TGCGCCAGCAGCTTGGACACAGGGGATTCACCCCTCCACTTT
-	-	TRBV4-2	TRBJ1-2	CASIGGTNYGYTF	TGTGCCAGCATTGGGGGGACTAACTATGGCTACACCTTC
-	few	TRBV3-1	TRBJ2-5	CASTSGLRGETQYF	TGTGCCAGCACCTCAGGGTTGAGGGGGGAGACCCAGTACTTC
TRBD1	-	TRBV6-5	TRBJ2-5	CASRFGQGQYF	TGTGCCAGCAGATTCGGACAGGGCCAGTACTTC
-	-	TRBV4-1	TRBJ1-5	CASSQDREGQNQPQHF	TGCGCCAGCAGCCAAGATAGGGAGGGCCAAAATCAGCCCCAGCATTTT
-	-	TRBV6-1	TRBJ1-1	CASSPRPGTWNTEAFF	TGTGCCAGCAGTCCCCGTCCCGGGACATGGAACACTGAAGCTTTCTTT
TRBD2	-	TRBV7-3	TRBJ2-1	CASSSGFLAGGRVTEQFF	TGTGCCAGCAGCTCCGGCTTCCTAGCGGGGGGGCGGGTCACTGAGCAGTTCTTC
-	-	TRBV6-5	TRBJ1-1	CASSYHKELSEAFF	TGTGCCAGCAGTTACCATAAAGAGTTGTCCGAAGCTTTCTTT
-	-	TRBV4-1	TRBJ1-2	CASSQPGRNGYTF	TGCGCCAGCAGCCAGCCAGGGCGGAATGGCTACACCTTC
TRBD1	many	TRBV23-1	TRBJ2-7	CASSQSGQGRHF	TGCGCCAGCAGTCAATCGGGACAGGGAAGGCACTTC
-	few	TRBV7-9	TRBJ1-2	CASSLVDYGYTF	TGTGCCAGCAGCTTGGTGGACTATGGCTACACCTTC
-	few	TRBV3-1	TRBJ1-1	CASSQHDREPWSEAFF	TGTGCCAGCAGCCAACACGACCGGGAACCGTGGTCTGAAGCTTTCTTT
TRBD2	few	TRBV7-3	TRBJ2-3	CASSFSTSGGNTDTQYF	TGTGCCAGCAGCTTCTCGACTAGCGGGGGGAACACAGATACGCAGTATTTT
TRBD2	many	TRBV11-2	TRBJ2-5	CASSLAGGLETQYF	TGTGCCAGCAGCCTAGCGGGGGGCCTAGAGACCCAGTACTTC
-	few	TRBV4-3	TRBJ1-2	CASSQDRGTYGYTF	TGCGCCAGCAGCCAAGACAGGGGTACCTATGGCTACACCTTC
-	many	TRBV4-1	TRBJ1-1	CASNARGLGTEAFF	TGCGCCAGCAACGCACGGGGCTTGGGCACTGAAGCTTTCTTT
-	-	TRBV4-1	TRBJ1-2	CASSQGGSLNYGYTF	TGCGCCAGCAGCCAAGGGGGTTCCCTTAACTATGGCTACACCTTC
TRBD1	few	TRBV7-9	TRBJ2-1	CASSLMGTGMYREQFF	TGTGCCAGCAGCTTGATGGGGACAGGGATGTATAGGGAGCAGTTCTTC
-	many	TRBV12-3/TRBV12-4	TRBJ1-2	CASTSQGLGYGYTF	TGTGCCAGCACCAGTCAGGGTTTGGGCTATGGCTACACCTTC